The TCR beta chain described here comes from a study of T cells in Graves' hyperthyroidism and ophthalmopathy. Across the whole study: Before treatment of any kind, peripheral blood was taken at initial diagnosis.

Germline loops: CDR1 SGHAT, CDR2 FQNNGV. The CDR3 sequence is 13 residues long. Trimming cost V 0 bases and J 4 bases, with 6 bases left between them. This clonotype was seen ten or more times. Regions amplified from RNA transcripts were the TCR beta CDR3 regions. Researchers ran a first-round RT-PCR on the TCR CDR3 using the HTBI primer set. TCRdb reanalysed the multiplex PCR reads using MiXCR and keeps one entry per CDR3 protein. The sample lists some 700,000 distinct CDR3 sequences, 17% seen once, with about 16% in the top ten. The TCR sequence derives from a middle-aged man with Graves' hyperthyroidism. J is TRBJ1-1 and V is TRBV11-2; no clear D gene. Specimen: blood. The CDR3 DNA is TGTGCCAGCAGCTTAGATAAGTTCACTGAAGCTTTCTTT. As protein: CASSLDKFTEAFF.